These T cell receptor beta chains were read from a single sample in a study of shared clonotypes between healthy human individuals. Repertoires were generated with immunoSEQ multiplex PCR, while TCRdb's copy carries only in-frame clones and drops some. The table lists 2 million to 2.5 million clones, more than 90% of them singletons, with roughly 0.13% in the top ten. Sample: naive CD4+ T cells sorted from blood. Every receptor here comes from a man between 18 and 35 years old in good health. Both conserved end residues are part of each CDR3.

J: TRBJ1-4
V: TRBV7-9
CDR3: CASSSRDRENEKLFF

J: TRBJ1-2
V: TRBV15
CDR3: CATSRDSPGLSSRGYTF

J: TRBJ2-5
V: TRBV27
CDR3: CASRPNRQGIQETQYF

J: TRBJ1-3
V: TRBV30
CDR3: CASSASGNTIYF

J: TRBJ2-5
V: TRBV29-1
CDR3: CSVGQYQETQYF

J: TRBJ1-2
V: TRBV30
CDR3: CAWSASGPAGYTF

J: TRBJ1-3
V: TRBV9
CDR3: CASSVQSSGNTIYF

J: TRBJ2-5
V: TRBV7-2
CDR3: CASSLQAGGRETQYF

J: TRBJ2-3
V: TRBV19
CDR3: CASKGDKYTDTQYF

J: TRBJ1-4
V: TRBV7-2
CDR3: CASSLGFRGANEKLFF

J: TRBJ1-5
V: TRBV4-3
CDR3: CASSAFRNQPQHF

J: TRBJ2-5
V: TRBV5-1
CDR3: CASSLGTSGLVETQYF

J: TRBJ2-7
V: TRBV5-4
CDR3: CASRSDRGLNEQYF

J: TRBJ1-2
V: TRBV6-5
CDR3: CASSYALSNYGYTF

J: TRBJ2-7
V: TRBV11-2
CDR3: CASSLEGRREQYF

J: TRBJ2-1
V: TRBV2
CDR3: CASKDGDSPSNEQFF

J: TRBJ2-7
V: TRBV5-4
CDR3: CASSLMDITYEQYF

J: TRBJ1-1
V: TRBV11-2
CDR3: CASSTLKNTEAFF

J: TRBJ1-5
V: TRBV6-1
CDR3: CASSEENQPQHF

J: TRBJ2-2
V: TRBV30
CDR3: CAWSLRRSGTGELFF

J: TRBJ2-2
V: TRBV5-1
CDR3: CASSLGGTNTGELFF

J: TRBJ2-7
V: TRBV30
CDR3: CAWSVPGGTYEQYF

J: TRBJ2-7
V: TRBV28
CDR3: CASSLMSVKTYEQYF

J: TRBJ1-4
V: TRBV28
CDR3: CASSPGGTGVEKLFF

J: TRBJ2-2
V: TRBV11-2
CDR3: CASSLGESGELFF

J: TRBJ1-2
V: TRBV5-1
CDR3: CASSLAGQGGYGYTF

J: TRBJ2-1
V: TRBV28
CDR3: CASSALYLFRGLTYNEQFF

J: TRBJ1-4
V: TRBV10-3
CDR3: CAISEFRADEKLFF

J: TRBJ1-2
V: TRBV6-5
CDR3: CASSADSFYGYTF

J: TRBJ2-2
V: TRBV19
CDR3: CASSILGGRPNTGELFF

J: TRBJ2-7
V: TRBV27
CDR3: CASSLRPAYEQYF

J: TRBJ2-7
V: TRBV5-6
CDR3: CASSLLRGDRADEQYF

J: TRBJ2-7
V: TRBV4-1
CDR3: CASSHGLGPPYEQYF

J: TRBJ2-7
V: TRBV27
CDR3: CASSTQGHFYEQYF

J: TRBJ1-1
V: TRBV9
CDR3: CASSPSGMPGTEAFF

J: TRBJ2-7
V: TRBV4-3
CDR3: CASSQEPLPSYEQYF

J: TRBJ2-2
V: TRBV7-2
CDR3: CASSLVAGGPGGELFF

J: TRBJ2-3
V: TRBV6-5
CDR3: CASRPGQGMGDTQYF

J: TRBJ2-1
V: TRBV6-5
CDR3: CASSSGTGYNEQFF

J: TRBJ1-4
V: TRBV5-1
CDR3: CASSGRGPANEKLFF

J: TRBJ2-7
V: TRBV18
CDR3: CASSPLSTGTSYEQYF

J: TRBJ2-3
V: TRBV10-2
CDR3: CASRKGLAGADTQYF

J: TRBJ2-7
V: TRBV2
CDR3: CASSRQGGPSYEQYF

J: TRBJ2-3
V: TRBV7-9
CDR3: CACSFGDTQYF

J: TRBJ2-7
V: TRBV2
CDR3: CASSEQGYEQYF

J: TRBJ1-3
V: TRBV9
CDR3: CASSPMGGYSGNTIYF

J: TRBJ1-4
V: TRBV5-1
CDR3: CASSWTAISTNEKLFF

J: TRBJ1-1
V: TRBV5-1
CDR3: CASSLRGARDTEAFF

J: TRBJ1-2
V: TRBV30
CDR3: CAWTSTVRRYGYTF

J: TRBJ1-3
V: TRBV18
CDR3: CASSGDFSGNTIYF

J: TRBJ2-1
V: TRBV5-1
CDR3: CASSLEWGAYNEQFF

J: TRBJ2-4
V: TRBV7-9
CDR3: CASSPKKPGQGLAKNIQYF

J: TRBJ1-1
V: TRBV5-1
CDR3: CASSSFMNTEAFF

J: TRBJ1-2
V: TRBV2
CDR3: CASSDGPPDGYTF

J: TRBJ2-2
V: TRBV10-3
CDR3: CAIPAGTSGRANTGELFF

J: TRBJ2-1
V: TRBV6-5
CDR3: CASSSAQGAEQFF

J: TRBJ2-7
V: TRBV7-2
CDR3: CASSLVPGLAGDTFAQYF

J: TRBJ1-2
V: TRBV5-1
CDR3: CASSPGWDSTYGYTF

J: TRBJ2-7
V: TRBV18
CDR3: CASSRSTGDEQYF

J: TRBJ1-4
V: TRBV10-2
CDR3: CARGTRNHATNEKLFF